This T cell receptor beta chain comes out of a study of cytomegalovirus exposure and HLA in healthy donors. About this clone: The antigen remains undetermined.

The CDR3 has 14 residues. J lost 7 bases, V lost 3 bases, and 1 base had no gene match. Germline CDR1 MGHRA, CDR2 YSYEKL. Study-wide results and limits: Later, an analysis found that common viral pathogens appeared to be linked with several of the most significant clusters. A list of 150 or so TCR beta chains associated with cytomegalovirus was given. Prior analysis indicated that the majority of TCR beta V segments exhibited productivity approximately 90% or approximately 30% of the time. What was likely a sequencing artifact was a cluster of highly shared sequence variants.

The PCR contained 60 Vbeta and 13 Jbeta primers. Clones were read by immunoSEQ multiplex PCR, and TCRdb kept only the in-frame ones, dropping some. The data show 200,000 or so clones, with approximately 84% seen just once and 0.25% to 0.3% held by the top ten. The TCR originated in a boy aged 10-17 years in good health and CMV-seronegative. V usage is TRBV4-1 and J usage is TRBJ2-2, with TRBD2 matching over 11 bases. The sample comprised PBMCs. The CDR3 DNA reads TGCGCCAGCAGCCAGGGACTAGCGGACGGGGAGCTGTTTTTT. It translates to CASSQGLADGELFF.